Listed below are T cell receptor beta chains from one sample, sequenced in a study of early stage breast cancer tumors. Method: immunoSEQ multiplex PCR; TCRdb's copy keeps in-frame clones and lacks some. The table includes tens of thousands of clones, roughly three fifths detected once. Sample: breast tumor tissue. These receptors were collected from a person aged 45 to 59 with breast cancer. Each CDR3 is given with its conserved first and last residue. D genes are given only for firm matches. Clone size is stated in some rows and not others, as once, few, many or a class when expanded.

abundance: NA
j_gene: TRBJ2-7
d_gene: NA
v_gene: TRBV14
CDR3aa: CATGPHPTEQYF
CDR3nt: TGTGCCACCGGCCCCCATCCCACCGAGCAGTACTTC

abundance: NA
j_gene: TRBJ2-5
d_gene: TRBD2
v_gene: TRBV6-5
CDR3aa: CASSQWGGRTETQYF
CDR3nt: TGTGCCAGCAGTCAATGGGGCGGGAGAACAGAGACCCAGTACTTC

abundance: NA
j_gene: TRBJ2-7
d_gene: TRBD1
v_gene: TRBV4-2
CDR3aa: CASSQPLGTVEQYF
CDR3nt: TGTGCCAGCAGCCAACCTCTCGGGACAGTCGAGCAGTACTTC

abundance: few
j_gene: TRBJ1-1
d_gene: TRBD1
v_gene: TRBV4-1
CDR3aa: CASSQDDREGTEAFF
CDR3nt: TGCGCCAGCAGCCAAGACGACAGGGAAGGCACTGAAGCTTTCTTT

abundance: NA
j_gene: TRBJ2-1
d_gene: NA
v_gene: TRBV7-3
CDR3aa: CASSLMRGVSSYNEQFF
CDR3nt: TGTGCCAGCAGCTTAATGAGAGGCGTGAGCTCCTACAATGAGCAGTTCTTC

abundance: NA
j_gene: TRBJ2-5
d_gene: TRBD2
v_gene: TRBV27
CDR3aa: CASSRTPGGMIETQYF
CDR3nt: TGTGCCAGCAGTAGGACCCCGGGAGGGATGATCGAGACCCAGTACTTC

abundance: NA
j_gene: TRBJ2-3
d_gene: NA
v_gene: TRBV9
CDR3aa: CASSVGVDSTDTQYF
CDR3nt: TGTGCCAGCAGCGTAGGAGTGGATAGCACAGATACGCAGTATTTT

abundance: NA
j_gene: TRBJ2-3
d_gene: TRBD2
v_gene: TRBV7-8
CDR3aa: CASSSGVAGPTDTQYF
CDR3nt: TGTGCCAGCAGCTCCGGGGTAGCGGGCCCCACAGATACGCAGTATTTT

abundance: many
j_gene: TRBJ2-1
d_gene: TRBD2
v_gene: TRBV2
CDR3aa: CASSAGREGFEQFF
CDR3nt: TGTGCCAGCAGTGCGGGGCGGGAGGGCTTTGAGCAGTTCTTC

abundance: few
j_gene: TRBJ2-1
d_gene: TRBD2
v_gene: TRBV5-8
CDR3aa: CASSQGLADYNEQFF
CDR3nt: TGTGCCAGCAGCCAAGGACTAGCCGACTACAATGAGCAGTTCTTC

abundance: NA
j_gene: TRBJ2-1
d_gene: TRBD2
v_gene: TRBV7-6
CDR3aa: CASSLGTSFLNEQFF
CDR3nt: TGTGCCAGCAGCTTAGGGACTAGCTTTCTCAATGAGCAGTTCTTC

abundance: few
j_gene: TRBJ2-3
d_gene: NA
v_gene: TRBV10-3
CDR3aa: CAISEREGRTDTQYF
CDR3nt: TGTGCCATCAGTGAGAGGGAAGGGCGCACAGATACGCAGTATTTT

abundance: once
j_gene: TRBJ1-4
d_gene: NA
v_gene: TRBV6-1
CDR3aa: CASSEPLGVGEKLFF
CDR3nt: TGTGCCAGCAGTGAACCTTTGGGGGTTGGTGAAAAACTGTTTTTT

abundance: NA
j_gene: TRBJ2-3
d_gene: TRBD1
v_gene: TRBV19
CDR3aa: CASSIDNRGRADTQYF
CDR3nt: TGTGCCAGTAGTATAGATAACAGGGGGCGGGCAGATACGCAGTATTTT

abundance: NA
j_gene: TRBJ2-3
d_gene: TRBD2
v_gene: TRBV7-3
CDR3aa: CASSLDRLAPQYF
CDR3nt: TGTGCCAGCAGCTTAGATCGACTAGCGCCGCAGTATTTT

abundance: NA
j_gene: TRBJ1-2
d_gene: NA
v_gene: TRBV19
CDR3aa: CASSIGPDTYGYTF
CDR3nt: TGTGCCAGTAGTATCGGGCCCGATACCTATGGCTACACCTTC

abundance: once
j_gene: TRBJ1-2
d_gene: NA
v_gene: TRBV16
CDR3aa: CASSQSGVPDYGYTF
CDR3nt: TGTGCCAGCAGCCAATCGGGAGTACCTGACTATGGCTACACCTTC

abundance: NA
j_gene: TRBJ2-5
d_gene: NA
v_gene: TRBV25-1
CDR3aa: CASSESSAYQETQYF
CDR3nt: TGTGCCAGCAGTGAATCATCCGCTTACCAAGAGACCCAGTACTTC

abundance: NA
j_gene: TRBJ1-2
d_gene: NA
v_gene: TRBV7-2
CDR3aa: CASSLAGRQNLYGYTF
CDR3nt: TGTGCCAGCAGCTTAGCGGGGAGGCAGAACCTCTATGGCTACACCTTC

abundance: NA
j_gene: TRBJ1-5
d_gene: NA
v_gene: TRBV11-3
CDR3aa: CATGAATGYQPQHF
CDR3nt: TGTGCCACGGGGGCGGCTACAGGGTACCAGCCCCAGCATTTT

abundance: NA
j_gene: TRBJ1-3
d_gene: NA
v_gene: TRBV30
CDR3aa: CAWSKQFVDTIYF
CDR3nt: TGTGCCTGGAGTAAACAGTTTGTAGACACCATATATTTT

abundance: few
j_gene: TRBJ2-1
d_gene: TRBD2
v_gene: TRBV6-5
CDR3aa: CASSYSSWGGSNEQFF
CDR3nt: TGTGCCAGCAGTTACTCGTCCTGGGGAGGGTCGAATGAGCAGTTCTTC

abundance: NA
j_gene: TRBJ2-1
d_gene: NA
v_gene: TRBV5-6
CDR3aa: CASSWFGRSSYNEQFF
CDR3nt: TGTGCCAGCAGTTGGTTTGGACGAAGCTCCTACAATGAGCAGTTCTTC

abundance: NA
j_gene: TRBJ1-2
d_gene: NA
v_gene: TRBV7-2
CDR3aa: CASSPGLEGYTF
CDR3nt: TGTGCCAGCAGCCCGGGCCTGGAAGGCTACACCTTC

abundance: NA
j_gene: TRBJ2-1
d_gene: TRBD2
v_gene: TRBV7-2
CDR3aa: CASSRLAGGTYNEQFF
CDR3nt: TGTGCCAGCAGCCGACTAGCGGGGGGGACCTACAATGAGCAGTTCTTC

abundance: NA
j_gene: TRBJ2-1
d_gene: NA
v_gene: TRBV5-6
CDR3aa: CASSLLPGGANEQFF
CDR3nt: TGTGCCAGCAGCTTGTTGCCTGGCGGGGCCAATGAGCAGTTCTTC

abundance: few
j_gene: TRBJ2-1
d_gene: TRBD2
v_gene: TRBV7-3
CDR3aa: CASSPGLAGDEQFF
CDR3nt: TGTGCCAGCAGCCCCGGACTAGCGGGAGATGAGCAGTTCTTC

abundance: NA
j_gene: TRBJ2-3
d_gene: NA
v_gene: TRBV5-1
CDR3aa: CASSLAGSSTDTQYF
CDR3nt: TGCGCCAGCAGCTTGGCAGGATCCAGCACAGATACGCAGTATTTT

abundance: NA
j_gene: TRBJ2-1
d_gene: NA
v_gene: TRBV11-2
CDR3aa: CASSRVGGNSYNEQFF
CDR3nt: TGTGCCAGCAGCCGCGTGGGCGGGAACTCCTACAATGAGCAGTTCTTC

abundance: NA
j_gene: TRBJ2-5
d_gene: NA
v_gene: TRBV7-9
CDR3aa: CASSHRAETQYF
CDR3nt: TGTGCCAGCAGCCACCGGGCGGAGACCCAGTACTTC

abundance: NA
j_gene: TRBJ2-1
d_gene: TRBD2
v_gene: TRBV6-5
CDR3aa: CASSYQSLAGNEQFF
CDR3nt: TGTGCCAGCAGTTACCAGAGCTTAGCGGGCAATGAGCAGTTCTTC

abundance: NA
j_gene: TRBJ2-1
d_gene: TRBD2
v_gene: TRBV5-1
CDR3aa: CASSPADPIAGGYNEQFF
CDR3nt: TGCGCCAGCAGCCCGGCCGACCCGATAGCGGGAGGTTACAATGAGCAGTTCTTC

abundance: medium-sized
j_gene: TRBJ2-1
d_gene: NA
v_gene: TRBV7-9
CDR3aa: CASSLVAAEQFF
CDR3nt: TGTGCCAGCAGCTTAGTGGCAGCTGAGCAGTTCTTC

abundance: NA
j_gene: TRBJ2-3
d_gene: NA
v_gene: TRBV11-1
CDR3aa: CASELPGADTQYF
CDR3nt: TGTGCCAGCGAGCTCCCTGGCGCAGATACGCAGTATTTT

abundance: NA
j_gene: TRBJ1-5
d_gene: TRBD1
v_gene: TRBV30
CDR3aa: CAWSVFPGGSNQPQHF
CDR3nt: TGTGCCTGGAGTGTCTTCCCAGGGGGGTCCAATCAGCCCCAGCATTTT

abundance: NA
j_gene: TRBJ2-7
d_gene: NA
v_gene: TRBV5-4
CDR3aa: CASSLGYEQYF
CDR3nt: TGTGCCAGCAGCTTGGGGTACGAGCAGTACTTC

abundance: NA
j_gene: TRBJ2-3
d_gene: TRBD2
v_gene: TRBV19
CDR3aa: CASSISGRTGSSTDTQYF
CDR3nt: TGTGCCAGTAGTATCAGCGGGAGGACGGGATCTAGCACAGATACGCAGTATTTT

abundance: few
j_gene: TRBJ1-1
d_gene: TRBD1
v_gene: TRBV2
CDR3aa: CASSATGSGTEAFF
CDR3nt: TGTGCCAGCAGTGCGACAGGGTCAGGAACTGAAGCTTTCTTT

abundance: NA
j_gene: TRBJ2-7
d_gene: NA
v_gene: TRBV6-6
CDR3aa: CASSYSSGIYEQYF
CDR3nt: TGTGCCAGCAGTTACTCATCAGGGATCTACGAGCAGTACTTC

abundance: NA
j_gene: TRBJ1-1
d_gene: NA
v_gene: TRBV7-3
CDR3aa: CASSLRATRTEDTEAFF
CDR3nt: TGTGCCAGCAGCTTAAGGGCAACCAGGACCGAGGACACTGAAGCTTTCTTT

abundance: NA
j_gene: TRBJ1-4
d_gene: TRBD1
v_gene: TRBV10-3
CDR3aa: CAISGQGRKLFF
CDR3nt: TGTGCCATCAGTGGACAGGGTAGAAAACTGTTTTTT

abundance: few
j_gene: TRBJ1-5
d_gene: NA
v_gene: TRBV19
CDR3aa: CASGTPEGNQPQHF
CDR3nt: TGTGCCAGTGGGACTCCGGAGGGCAATCAGCCCCAGCATTTT

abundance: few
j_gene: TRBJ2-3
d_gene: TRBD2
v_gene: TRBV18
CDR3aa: CASSLGLAGTTDTQYF
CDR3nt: TGTGCCAGCTCACTTGGACTAGCGGGAACCACAGATACGCAGTATTTT

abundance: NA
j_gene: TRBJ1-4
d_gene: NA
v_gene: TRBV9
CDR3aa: CASSVDGGFNEKLFF
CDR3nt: TGTGCCAGCAGCGTAGACGGGGGGTTCAATGAAAAACTGTTTTTT

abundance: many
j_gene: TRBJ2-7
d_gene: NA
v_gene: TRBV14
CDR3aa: CASSPSQSWEQYF
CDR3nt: TGTGCCAGCAGCCCTTCCCAGTCGTGGGAGCAGTACTTC

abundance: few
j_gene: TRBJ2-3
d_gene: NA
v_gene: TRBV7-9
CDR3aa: CASSGYSSTDTQYF
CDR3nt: TGTGCCAGCAGCGGGTACAGCAGCACAGATACGCAGTATTTT

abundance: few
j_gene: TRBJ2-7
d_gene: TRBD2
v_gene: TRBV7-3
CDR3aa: CASSLNPGTSGAEQYF
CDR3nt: TGTGCCAGCAGCTTAAACCCCGGGACTAGCGGGGCCGAGCAGTACTTC

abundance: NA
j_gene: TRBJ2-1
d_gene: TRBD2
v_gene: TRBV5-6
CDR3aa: CASSLILAGDMRSMFF
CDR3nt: TGTGCCAGCAGCTTGATTCTAGCGGGAGATATGAGGAGTATGTTCTTC

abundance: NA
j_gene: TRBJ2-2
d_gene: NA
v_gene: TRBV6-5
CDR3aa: CASSYLRIAGGELFF
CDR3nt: TGTGCCAGCAGTTACCTAAGAATAGCCGGTGGGGAGCTGTTTTTT

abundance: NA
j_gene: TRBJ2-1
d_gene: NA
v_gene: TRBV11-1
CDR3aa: CASSSRTGIEQFF
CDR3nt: TGTGCCAGCAGCTCCAGGACTGGAATTGAGCAGTTCTTC

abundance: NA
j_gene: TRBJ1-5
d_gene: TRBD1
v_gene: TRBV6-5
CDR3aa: CASRGQGNQPQHF
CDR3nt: TGTGCCAGCAGAGGACAGGGCAATCAGCCCCAGCATTTT

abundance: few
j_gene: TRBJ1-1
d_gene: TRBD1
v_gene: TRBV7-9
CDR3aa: CASSSQGAWDTEAFF
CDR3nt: TGTGCCAGCAGCTCCCAGGGGGCGTGGGACACTGAAGCTTTCTTT

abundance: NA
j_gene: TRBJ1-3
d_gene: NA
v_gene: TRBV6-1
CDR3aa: CASRVGSGNTIYF
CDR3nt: TGTGCCAGCCGAGTTGGCTCTGGAAACACCATATATTTT